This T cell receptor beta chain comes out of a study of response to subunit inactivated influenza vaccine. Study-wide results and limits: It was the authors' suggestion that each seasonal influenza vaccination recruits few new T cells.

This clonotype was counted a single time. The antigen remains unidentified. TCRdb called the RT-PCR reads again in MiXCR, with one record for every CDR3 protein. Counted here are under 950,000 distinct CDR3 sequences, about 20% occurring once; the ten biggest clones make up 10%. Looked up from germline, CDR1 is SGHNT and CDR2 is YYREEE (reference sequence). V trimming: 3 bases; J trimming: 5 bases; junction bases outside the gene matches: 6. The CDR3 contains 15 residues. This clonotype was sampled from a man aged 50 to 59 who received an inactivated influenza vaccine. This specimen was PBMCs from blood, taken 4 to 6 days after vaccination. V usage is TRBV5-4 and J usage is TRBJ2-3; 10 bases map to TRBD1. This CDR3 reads CASSSLGQGIDTQYF. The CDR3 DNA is TGTGCCAGCAGCTCCCTGGGACAGGGGATAGATACGCAGTATTTT.